The 14 T cell receptor beta chains reported below all come from one sample, sequenced in a study of cytomegalovirus exposure and HLA in healthy donors (dated by TCRdb to 2015 to 2018). The library was prepared using the immunoSEQ multiplex PCR assay. A mixture of 60 forward primers for TCR Vbeta segments and 13 reverse primers for TCR Jbeta segments was used in the multiplex PCR. Entries here come from immuneACCESS through TCRdb and include only in-frame sequences with V and J called. Some clones fail to appear in such tables; in the studies checked, an unresolved V gene covers under half of the shortfall, and the cause of the remainder is unknown. The sample table records 60,000 to 85,000 clones; roughly 74% of these occur just once. Roughly 10% of the sample belongs to the ten largest clones. Sequenced sample: PBMCs. The receptors here all came from a human donor in good health.

V and J are TRBV7-9 and TRBJ2-1, with TRBD2 matching over 10 bases. The CDR3 spans 13 residues. From germline, CDR1 is SEHNR and CDR2 FQNEAQ (reference sequence). Trimming removed 9 bases from V and 4 bases from J; junction bases left unmatched: 3. The CDR3 bases are TGTGCCAGTCGGACTAGCGGATACAATGAGCAGTTCTTC. This codes for CASRTSGYNEQFF.

The gene calls are TRBV4-2 and TRBJ1-3, with TRBD1 as a possible D gene (5 bases). CDR1 is LGHNA and CDR2 is YNFKEQ in the germline V gene. Trimming removed 8 bases at V and 0 bases at J, with 17 bases between. This CDR3 comprises 16 residues. The CDR3 sequence: CASSSGFSSSGNTIYF. CDR3 nucleotide sequence: TGTGCCAGCTCTTCAGGGTTTAGTAGCTCTGGAAACACCATATATTTT.

This chain uses TRBV5-1 with TRBJ2-2; 14 positions match TRBD2. The CDR3 is 17 amino acids. Germline CDR1 reads SGHRS; CDR2 reads YFSETQ. The ends lost 0 bases at V and 7 bases at J; junction bases unmatched: 5. The CDR3: CASSLGLAGGHHGELFF. CDR3 nucleotides: TGCGCCAGCAGCTTGGGACTAGCGGGAGGGCATCACGGGGAGCTGTTTTTT. Supplemented by reference TRBV5-1 and TRBJ2-2, the full variable domain reads KAGVTQTPRYLIKTRGQQVTLSCSPISGHRSVSWYQQTPGQGLQFLFEYFSETQRNKGNFPGRFSGRQFSNSRSEMNVSTLELGDSALYLCASSLGLAGGHHGELFFGEGSRLTVL.

This clone has only one observation. This chain uses TRBV19 with TRBJ2-1; maybe TRBD1 (6 bases). CDR3 size: 12 residues. The germline CDR1 and CDR2 sequences are LNHDA and SQIVND (reference sequence). The germline V and J ends were trimmed by 10 bases and 5 bases, with 12 bases remaining between them. The CDR3 here is CATIDRNNEQFF. In DNA, the CDR3 is TGTGCCACTATTGACAGGAACAATGAGCAGTTCTTC.

The V and J genes are TRBV6-5 and TRBJ1-1; 9 bases fit TRBD1. The germline V gene encodes CDR1 MNHEY and CDR2 SVGAGI. The CDR3 has 14 amino acids. J lost 8 bases, V lost 9 bases, and 13 bases had no gene match. The chain's CDR3 is CASKAGTGSTEAFF. The CDR3 DNA reads as TGTGCCAGTAAAGCCGGGACAGGGAGTACGGAAGCTTTCTTT.

The sample holds one count of this clone. This sample also contains other DNA sequences that code for the same CDR3. The V call is TRBV29-1, the J call TRBJ2-3; a weak D match, TRBD2 (5 bases). Trimming shortened V by 3 bases and J by 3 bases, and 19 bases separated the two germline ends. The CDR3 covers 16 residues. CDR1 is SQVTM and CDR2 is ANQGSEA in the germline V gene. The DNA of the CDR3 is TGCAGCGTTGAGAATGGACTCCCCACAGCTACAGATACGCAGTATTTT. Its translation: CSVENGLPTATDTQYF.

J is TRBJ2-7 and V is TRBV11-2; a possible D gene is TRBD2 (6 bases). Deletions cut 0 bases from V and 0 bases from J, with 15 bases between. The length of the CDR3 is 17 residues. Per the germline V gene, CDR1 is SGHAT and CDR2 is FQNNGV. In DNA, the CDR3 is TGTGCCAGCAGCTTAGATCAGGGACTGCACTACTCCTACGAGCAGTACTTC. As protein: CASSLDQGLHYSYEQYF.

In DNA, the CDR3 is TGTGCCAGCAGCCGCGCCGGGACTAGCGGGAGCGAGCAGTACTTC. It translates to CASSRAGTSGSEQYF. The V and J genes are TRBV6-5 and TRBJ2-7, with 14 nucleotides matching TRBD2. Unmatched junction bases numbered 7, after V lost 6 bases and J lost 6 bases. Germline V CDR1 and CDR2: MNHEY, SVGAGI. The CDR3 consists of 15 residues.

This clone was seen more than once but under ten times. Different DNA sequences within this sample yield the same CDR3. The chain employs TRBV12-5 and TRBJ1-1; 9 bases agree with TRBD1. The CDR3 contains 15 residues. CDR1 and CDR2 from the germline V gene are LGHNT and FRNRAP. J gave up 5 bases and V 0 bases, and 4 bases lay outside the gene matches. The CDR3 nucleotides read TGTGCTAGTGGTTTGGTGGGACAGGGTCGAACTGAAGCTTTCTTT. It encodes CASGLVGQGRTEAFF.

CDR3 DNA sequence: TGCAGCGTTGATTGGACTAGCGAGACCCAGTACTTC. It encodes CSVDWTSETQYF. The rearrangement joins TRBV29-1 to TRBJ2-5, with 8 bases identical to TRBD2. There are 12 residues in the CDR3. After removal of 3 bases from V and 5 bases from J, the junction contained 2 bases not matched to a gene. Germline CDR1 reads SQVTM; CDR2 reads ANQGSEA.

The chain carries TRBV5-1 and TRBJ2-7, with D perhaps matching TRBD1 (5 bases). This CDR3 region has 14 residues. V was shortened by 2 bases and J by 4 bases, with 13 bases between the two germline ends. Germline V CDR1 and CDR2: SGHRS, YFSETQ. The CDR3 nucleotides read TGCGCCAGCAGCTTCGGGCAGGGTCTATACGAGCAGTACTTC. Translated, it gives CASSFGQGLYEQYF.

The chain has TRBV11-2 and TRBJ2-7; 8 nucleotides agree with TRBD2. J gave up 7 bases and V 4 bases, and 9 bases lay outside the gene matches. Germline V gene sequence: CDR1 SGHAT, CDR2 FQNNGV. The CDR3 length is 14 residues. CDR3 bases: TGTGCCAGCAGCTGCGAGCGGGAGCCGGATGAGCAGTACTTC. Translating gives CASSCEREPDEQYF.

This sequence joins TRBV14 and TRBJ2-1; 7 nucleotides align to TRBD2. V lost 1 base and J lost 5; bases outside the gene matches: 14. The germline V gene encodes CDR1 SGHDN and CDR2 FVKESK. The CDR3 length is 18 residues. CDR3 region: CASSQGLHTGRYHNEQFF. The CDR3 region has the DNA TGTGCCAGCAGCCAAGGCCTACACACCGGGAGGTACCACAATGAGCAGTTCTTC.

This clone occurred a few times. The chain uses TRBV18 and TRBJ1-1; TRBD1 matches 8 bases. Germline trimming cut 2 bases from V and 1 base from J; bases unmatched to any gene: 6. CDR1 and CDR2 from the germline V gene are KGHSH and LQKENI. The CDR3 runs to 16 residues. CDR3 nucleotides: TGTGCCAGCTCACCATTTCGACAGGGGCCGAACACTGAAGCTTTCTTT. Translation gives CASSPFRQGPNTEAFF.